This is a list of T cell receptor beta chains from one sample in a study of molecular identifiers for immune sequencing clone quantification. TCRdb reprocessed the PCR reads with MiXCR, giving one entry per CDR3 protein. This sample has 88,000 or so distinct CDR3 sequences; around 23% occur once, and the top ten carry 1.1%. The sequencing sample was made of naive CD8+ T cells from blood, with Jurkat cell RNA spiked in. These receptors were obtained from a human donor in good health. Some libraries in this study had Jurkat cell RNA spiked in. The CDR3 runs from the conserved cysteine through the conserved F or W. A D gene is named only where the DNA matches it firmly. Expanded clones are given a class, and other clones once, few, many or no size at all.

v_gene	d_gene	abundance	j_gene	CDR3nt	CDR3aa
TRBV5-5	NA	many	TRBJ2-7	TGTGCCAGCAGCTTAGGGATCGGATATTACGAGCAGTACTTC	CASSLGIGYYEQYF
TRBV27	NA	many	TRBJ2-3	TGTGCCAGCAGTAGGACGGGGGTTCGTGATACGCAGTATTTT	CASSRTGVRDTQYF
TRBV7-9	NA	once	TRBJ2-2	TGTGCCAGCTTAGCGTCGAACACCGGGGAGCTGTTTTTT	CASLASNTGELFF
TRBV19	NA	NA	TRBJ2-1	TGTGCCAGTAGTATAGAAGAGACCCCAGGGAAAGGTAATGAGCAGTTCTTC	CASSIEETPGKGNEQFF
TRBV6-6	NA	many	TRBJ2-6	TGTGCCAGCATCCCGAAGAGAGGGGAAGGGGCCAACGTCCTGACTTTC	CASIPKRGEGANVLTF
TRBV20-1	NA	many	TRBJ2-2	TGCAGTGCTAGTGTTTGGGCCGGGGAGCTGTTTTTT	CSASVWAGELFF
TRBV9	TRBD2	NA	TRBJ2-1	TGTGCCAGCAGCCCCGGGACTAGGGCCTATGAGCAGTCCTTC	CASSPGTRAYEQSF
TRBV12-3/TRBV12-4	NA	many	TRBJ1-1	TGTGCCAGCAGAAAACAGGGCCGGTGGAACACTGAAGCTTTCTTT	CASRKQGRWNTEAFF
TRBV7-6	NA	NA	TRBJ2-7	TGTGCCAGCAGCTTAGTTGGGTCCGGGGGCAACTACGAGCAGTACTTC	CASSLVGSGGNYEQYF
TRBV7-9	NA	NA	TRBJ2-2	TGTGCCAGCACCCTGGGCGGGGTCGGGGAGCTGTTTTTT	CASTLGGVGELFF
TRBV5-3	TRBD2	NA	TRBJ2-3	TGTGCCAGCGGCTTAATGGGCGGGAGTACAGATACGCAGTATTTT	CASGLMGGSTDTQYF
TRBV19	NA	NA	TRBJ2-1	TGTGCCAGTAGTAGGGACTCATCCTACAATGAGCAGTTCTTC	CASSRDSSYNEQFF
TRBV14	NA	few	TRBJ2-5	TGTGCCAGCAGCCAAGTTTTGCGTTGGGAGACCCAGTACTTC	CASSQVLRWETQYF
TRBV4-1	NA	many	TRBJ2-7	TGCGCCAGCAGCCACGGCCCTCTTCCGGGCAGCTCCTACGAGCAGTACTTC	CASSHGPLPGSSYEQYF
TRBV7-3	TRBD1	NA	TRBJ2-5	TGTGCCAGCAGCTTGGACAGGGTCCAAGAGACCCAGTACTTC	CASSLDRVQETQYF
TRBV7-9	TRBD2	NA	TRBJ2-1	TGTGCCAGCAGCTTCTTAGCGGGACTAGCGATCCATGAGCAGTTCTTC	CASSFLAGLAIHEQFF
TRBV6-5	NA	NA	TRBJ2-6	TGTGCCAGCAGTTACCAGACGCCGGGGCAGGGCTCGGGAGGGGCCAACGTCCTGACTTTC	CASSYQTPGQGSGGANVLTF
TRBV15	NA	few	TRBJ2-7	TGTGCCACCAGCAGAGATCCGACAGGCACCTACGAGCAGTACTTC	CATSRDPTGTYEQYF
TRBV24-1	TRBD1	many	TRBJ2-6	TGTGCCACCAGTGATTTGCGGGCGGACAGGGAATCTGGGGCCAACGTCCTGACTTTC	CATSDLRADRESGANVLTF
TRBV2	NA	many	TRBJ2-3	TGTGCCAGCAAAGGCATAGGTGGGACTCACACAGATACGCAGTATTTT	CASKGIGGTHTDTQYF
TRBV4-1	NA	many	TRBJ2-7	TGCGCCAGCAGCCAAGAGAGACTGGGCTCCTACGAGCAGTACTTC	CASSQERLGSYEQYF
TRBV18	TRBD2	many	TRBJ2-7	TGTGCCAGCTCACGAGCGGGAGCCTACGAGCAGTACTTC	CASSRAGAYEQYF
TRBV4-2	NA	many	TRBJ2-7	TGTGCCAGCAGCCAAGACAACCTCTCCTACGAGCAGTACTTC	CASSQDNLSYEQYF
TRBV12-3/TRBV12-4	NA	many	TRBJ1-3	TGTGCCAGCAGAGGGAACTCTGGAAACACCATATATTTT	CASRGNSGNTIYF
TRBV12-3/TRBV12-4	TRBD1	many	TRBJ1-1	TGTGCCAGCAGCTTTATAACAGGGGATTTAGCTGAAGCTTTCTTT	CASSFITGDLAEAFF
TRBV19	TRBD1	NA	TRBJ1-1	TGTGCCAGTAGTATCACAGGGGGCGGTAACACTGAAGCTTTCTTT	CASSITGGGNTEAFF
TRBV29-1	NA	many	TRBJ2-7	TGCAGCGTTGGAGGTAGACGGTTCTACGAGCAGTACTTC	CSVGGRRFYEQYF
TRBV6-5	TRBD2	many	TRBJ2-7	TGTGCCAGCAGTTACTCGATGCGGGGGGACGAGCAGTACTTC	CASSYSMRGDEQYF
TRBV4-1	NA	many	TRBJ1-1	TGCGCCAGCAGCCACTTCCAGGGGTCGAACACTGAAGCTTTCTTT	CASSHFQGSNTEAFF
TRBV6-6	TRBD1	many	TRBJ2-5	TGTGCCAGCAGTCCGGACAGGGTCGAGACCCAGTACTTC	CASSPDRVETQYF
TRBV10-3	TRBD2	many	TRBJ2-3	TGTGCCATCAGTGGCGGACTAGCGGGGGGTGGCGATACGCAGTATTTT	CAISGGLAGGGDTQYF
TRBV2	TRBD1	many	TRBJ2-1	TGTGCCAGCAGGGGAGAGGGGGCTGAGCAGTTCTTC	CASRGEGAEQFF
TRBV5-4	NA	many	TRBJ2-5	TGTGCCAGCAGTACGGGACACGGGACGAAGACCCAGTACTTC	CASSTGHGTKTQYF
TRBV4-3	NA	many	TRBJ2-3	TGCGCCAGCAGCCAAGATCGGTGGGAGGCGATGGATACGCAGTATTTT	CASSQDRWEAMDTQYF
TRBV27	TRBD2	many	TRBJ2-1	TGTGCCAGCAGTTCAGCCGGGGTAGCGGGGCCCAATGAGCAGTTCTTC	CASSSAGVAGPNEQFF
TRBV19	NA	few	TRBJ2-3	TGTGCCAGTAGTATCTTCTCGACAGCCTCGGTGTCAGATACGCAGTATTTT	CASSIFSTASVSDTQYF
TRBV11-1	TRBD1	few	TRBJ2-5	TGTGCCAGCAGCTCCTGGACAGGGCGAGAGACCCAGTACTTC	CASSSWTGRETQYF
TRBV7-9	NA	many	TRBJ2-3	TGTGCCCCTATGCCCTCCCGCACAGATACGCAGTATTTT	CAPMPSRTDTQYF
TRBV6-1	NA	many	TRBJ2-3	TGTGCCAGCAGTGACCTGACAGGCTACACAGATACGCAGTATTTT	CASSDLTGYTDTQYF
TRBV28	NA	many	TRBJ2-3	TGTGCCAGCAGTCTTCAGGGGCGGCTAGAAGCGGCAGATACGCAGTATTTT	CASSLQGRLEAADTQYF
TRBV30	TRBD2	NA	TRBJ2-7	TGTGCCTGGAGCGTAGGGTGGGGGGGGGAGCAGTACTTC	CAWSVGWGGEQYF
TRBV9	TRBD2	NA	TRBJ2-3	TGTGCCAGCAGCGTAGAGGACGGGGGGAGAGCAGATACGCAGTATTTT	CASSVEDGGRADTQYF
TRBV4-3	TRBD1	many	TRBJ2-5	TGCGCCAGCAGCCACGAGTTTGACAGGGGGCTTGCAGAGACCCAGTACTTC	CASSHEFDRGLAETQYF
TRBV27	TRBD2	few	TRBJ2-7	TGTGCCAGCAGTTGGGGCCCAAGCGGGGCCTACGAGCAGTACTTC	CASSWGPSGAYEQYF
TRBV6-5	TRBD2	NA	TRBJ2-2	TGTGCCAGCAGTTTCCGGGGTAGCGGGACGATTCTGGGCGGGGAGCTGGTTTTT	CASSFRGSGTILGGELVF
TRBV7-9	NA	once	TRBJ1-1	TGTGCCAGCAGCTTAGCTCACGTGAACACTGAAGCTTTCTTT	CASSLAHVNTEAFF
TRBV27	TRBD1	many	TRBJ1-1	TGTGCCAGCAGTTTGACAGGGAATCTAAACACTGAAGCTTTCTTT	CASSLTGNLNTEAFF
TRBV24-1	TRBD2	many	TRBJ2-1	TGTGCCACCAGTGTGGCAGGGCCGACTAGCGGGATAAACAATGAGCAGTTCTTC	CATSVAGPTSGINNEQFF
TRBV19	TRBD1	NA	TRBJ1-4	TGTGCCAGTAGTGCCGGGACAGACCCTAATGAAAAACTGTTTTTT	CASSAGTDPNEKLFF
TRBV20-1	NA	many	TRBJ2-2	TGCAGTGCTGCCCCAGGGGCCGGGGAGCTGTTTTTT	CSAAPGAGELFF
TRBV9	NA	many	TRBJ2-3	TGTGCCAGCAGCGTAGCGGGGTTTTCCGCAGATACGCAGTATTTT	CASSVAGFSADTQYF
TRBV4-1	TRBD2	many	TRBJ2-5	TGCGCCAGCAGCCAAGTGGTAGCGGGCCAAGAGACCCAGTACTTC	CASSQVVAGQETQYF
TRBV7-2	NA	many	TRBJ1-1	TGTGCCAGCAGCGCCCCCATGAACACTGAAGCTTTCTTT	CASSAPMNTEAFF
TRBV11-2	NA	NA	TRBJ2-7	TGTGCCAGCAGCCCCCTGAACTTACATGCCTCCTACGAGCAGTACTTC	CASSPLNLHASYEQYF
TRBV28	NA	many	TRBJ2-7	TGTGCCAGCGGGCAGACGGGGACGGCCTACGAGCAGTACTTC	CASGQTGTAYEQYF
TRBV28	TRBD1	NA	TRBJ2-5	TGTACCAGCAGTTGGGACAGGGGAGAGACCCAGTACTTC	CTSSWDRGETQYF
TRBV15	NA	NA	TRBJ1-1	TGTGCCACCAGCAGACTATCAGGGGCATTGAACACTGAAGCTTTCTTT	CATSRLSGALNTEAFF